A single sample gave rise to the 2 T cell receptor beta chains below, sequenced in a study of OX40 agonist ivuxolimab in advanced cancers. Here immunoSEQ multiplex PCR was the method, and the copy in TCRdb shows in-frame clones only, minus some. The repertoire holds 52,000 or so clones, with around 85% as singletons. This specimen was CD4+ or CD8+ T cells sorted from blood, taken in a trial of the OX40 agonist ivuxolimab. These receptors all come from an adult with an advanced solid tumor such as melanoma, head and neck, liver or kidney cancer.

This clone was picked up one time. The chain uses TRBV7-3 and TRBJ2-3; 9 nucleotides align to TRBD1. J gave up 4 bases and V 5 bases, and 1 base lay outside the gene matches. Germline values: CDR1 SGHTA, CDR2 FQGTGA. This CDR3 is built from 13 residues. CDR3 amino acids: CASSGTGSDTQYF. DNA for the CDR3: TGTGCCAGCAGCGGGACAGGGTCAGATACGCAGTATTTT.

The chain employs TRBV13 and TRBJ2-5; 9 nucleotides line up with TRBD1. Germline CDR1 PRHDT, CDR2 FYEKMQ (reference sequence). This CDR3 contains 14 residues. Trimming removed 4 bases from V and 6 bases from J; junction bases left unmatched: 6. The CDR3 DNA sequence: TGTGCCAGCAGCTCCGGACAGGGGAGTCAGACCCAGTACTTC. This sequence encodes CASSSGQGSQTQYF. Full variable domain (remainder filled in from reference TRBV13 and TRBJ2-5): AAGVIQSPRHLIKEKRETATLKCYPIPRHDTVYWYQQGPGQDPQFLISFYEKMQSDKGSIPDRFSAQQFSDYHSELNMSSLELGDSALYFCASSSGQGSQTQYFGPGTRLLVL.